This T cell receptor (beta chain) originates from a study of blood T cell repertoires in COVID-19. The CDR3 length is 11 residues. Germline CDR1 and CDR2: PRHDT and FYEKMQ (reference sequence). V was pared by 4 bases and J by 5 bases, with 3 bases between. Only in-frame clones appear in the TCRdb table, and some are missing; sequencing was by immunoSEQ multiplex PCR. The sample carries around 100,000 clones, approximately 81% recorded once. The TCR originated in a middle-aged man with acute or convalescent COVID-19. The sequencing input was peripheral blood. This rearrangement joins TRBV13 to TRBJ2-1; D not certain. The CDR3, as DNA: TGTGCCAGCAGCTGGCACAATGAGCAGTTCTTC. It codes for CASSWHNEQFF.